One and the same sample provided the 22 T cell receptor beta chains below, sequenced in a study of response to subunit inactivated influenza vaccine. TCRdb re-analysed the RT-PCR reads in MiXCR, keeping a single row per CDR3 protein. The profile shows over 150,000 distinct CDR3 sequences, approximately 11% of them singletons. The sample was non-naive T cells sorted from PBMCs, taken around seven weeks after vaccination. These TCRs come from a man aged 45-65 years who received an inactivated influenza vaccine.

This clonotype occurred a few times. V and J are TRBV28 and TRBJ2-3; 9 bases align to TRBD2. Trimming took 2 bases from V and 2 from J; bases not matched to a gene: 5. The CDR3 is made up of 16 amino acids. Germline CDR1 MDHEN, CDR2 SYDVKM. CDR3: CASSLARGGNTDTQYF. CDR3 in DNA: TGTGCCAGCAGTTTAGCGCGGGGGGGTAACACAGATACGCAGTATTTT.

This clonotype has a handful of counts. V gene TRBV4-3 combines with J gene TRBJ1-1; D ambiguous. The CDR3 has 15 residues. CDR1 is LGHNA, CDR2 YSLEER, per germline. V was shortened by 0 bases and J by 6 bases, with 14 bases between the two germline ends. In nucleotides, the CDR3 is TGCGCCAGCAGCCAAGATCTGGACGGGGAGGCTGAAGCTTTCTTT. It specifies CASSQDLDGEAEAFF.

Comments on this clonotype: This clone may be a read error of a much larger clone one base away. The chain is built from TRBV4-3 and TRBJ2-1; TRBD2 might be the D (6 bases). CDR3 length equals 13 residues. Per germline, CDR1 LGHNA and CDR2 YSLEER. With 0 bases removed from V and 9 bases from J, the gap between germline ends came to 9 bases. In DNA, the CDR3 is TGCGCCAGCAGCCAAGAACGCGGGATTGAGCAGTTCTTC. It is translated as CASSQERGIEQFF.

This clonotype was counted a few times. The chain has TRBV7-2 and TRBJ1-1, with D unclear. CDR1 and CDR2 (germline): SGHTA, FQGNSA. Trimming took 4 bases from V and 6 from J, leaving 12 bases between them. The CDR3 extends over 13 amino acids. The CDR3 DNA reads TGTGCCAGCAGCTCCTTCCGAAGCGCTGAAGCTTTCTTT. Protein product: CASSSFRSAEAFF.

In its sample, this clonotype was seen a few times. The chain joins TRBV10-3 to TRBJ2-1; 7 nucleotides match TRBD1. This CDR3 spans 12 amino acids. The junction had 6 bases not matched to a gene; V was cut back by 9 bases and J by 7 bases. The germline gives CDR1 ENHRY, CDR2 SYGVKD. CDR3 region: CAIRQGGNEQFF. In DNA form, the CDR3 reads TGTGCCATAAGACAGGGTGGGAATGAGCAGTTCTTC.

This clonotype was counted between two and nine times. The chain uses TRBV7-8 and TRBJ2-1, with TRBD2 matching over 12 bases. Looked up from germline, CDR1 is SGHVS and CDR2 is FQNEAQ. Trimming took 1 base from V and 9 from J; bases not matched to a gene: 4. This CDR3 is 15 amino acids long. CDR3 in amino acids: CASSLVVTSGGEQFF. CDR3 nucleotide sequence: TGTGCCAGCAGCTTAGTGGTGACTAGCGGGGGTGAGCAGTTCTTC.

This clonotype was seen many times. V usage is TRBV6-1 and J usage is TRBJ2-1; tentatively, D is TRBD2 (6 bases). Per the germline V gene, CDR1 is MNHNS and CDR2 is SASEGT. V was cut by 9 bases and J by 5 bases, with 17 bases left in between. This CDR3 has 14 residues. The CDR3 bases are TGTGCCAGTGGTCGGGGGTTTGGGGACAATGAGCAGTTCTTC. Translated, it gives CASGRGFGDNEQFF.

This chain links TRBV18 with TRBJ2-3; 9 bases map to TRBD1. Per the germline V gene, CDR1 is KGHSH and CDR2 is LQKENI. The CDR3 extends over 13 amino acids. Germline trimming cut 6 bases from V and 3 bases from J; bases unmatched to any gene: 1. The CDR3 region is CASSGQGTDTQYF. Here the CDR3 DNA reads TGTGCCAGCTCCGGACAGGGGACAGATACGCAGTATTTT.

The V gene is TRBV7-2, the J gene TRBJ2-5; no definite D call. Trimming cost V 5 bases and J 5 bases, with 12 bases left between them. The germline gives CDR1 SGHTA, CDR2 FQGNSA. This CDR3 has 13 amino acids. Here the CDR3 reads CASSRDLYETQYF. DNA of the CDR3: TGTGCCAGCAGCCGTGACTTGTATGAGACCCAGTACTTC.

This clonotype has a handful of counts. The chain combines TRBV9 with TRBJ2-5; maybe TRBD1 (5 bases). The CDR3 sequence is 15 residues long. Germline V CDR1 and CDR2: SGDLS, YYNGEE. V was cut by 3 bases and J by 2 bases, with 14 bases left in between. The DNA for the CDR3 is TGTGCCAGCAGCGGGGGCCGTGGGCGGCAAGAGACCCAGTACTTC. Amino acid sequence: CASSGGRGRQETQYF.

This clonotype came up many times. The chain couples TRBV5-1 to TRBJ1-4, with D possibly TRBD1 on 5 matching bases. Germline CDR1 SGHRS, CDR2 YFSETQ. Trimming removed 0 bases from V and 8 bases from J, with 17 bases in between. This CDR3 spans 16 amino acids. CDR3: CASSLAAAGTGEKLFF. The CDR3 DNA follows: TGCGCCAGCAGCTTGGCCGCGGCAGGGACTGGCGAAAAACTGTTTTTT.

The chain is built from TRBV20-1 and TRBJ1-6; possible D gene TRBD1, 6 bases. The CDR3 loop spans 13 amino acids. With 3 bases removed from V and 12 bases from J, the gap between germline ends came to 15 bases. Germline V lookup: CDR1 DFQATT, CDR2 SNEGSKA (reference sequence). CDR3 DNA sequence: TGCAGTGCTAGGGGGACACCGGGGGGACCCCTCCACTTT. It is translated as CSARGTPGGPLHF.

This clonotype occurred a few times. The rearrangement links TRBV7-3 to TRBJ2-1, with 11 bases lining up with TRBD2. Germline-derived CDR1 and CDR2 are SGHTA and FQGTGA. The CDR3 sequence is 16 residues long. Trimming removed 5 bases from V and 6 bases from J; junction bases left unmatched: 9. CDR3 residues: CASSLSWTSGFNEQFF. The DNA of the CDR3 is TGTGCCAGCAGCCTATCCTGGACTAGCGGGTTCAATGAGCAGTTCTTC.

This clonotype has a count of ten or more. V gene TRBV4-1 combines with J gene TRBJ2-7, with D possibly being TRBD1 or TRBD2 (5 bases each). The CDR3 has 13 residues. The germline CDR1 and CDR2 sequences are MGHRA and YSYEKL. Trimming cost V 1 base and J 8 bases, with 12 bases left between them. Here the CDR3 reads CASSQVPQGQQYF. The CDR3, as DNA: TGCGCCAGCAGCCAAGTCCCCCAGGGACAGCAGTACTTC.

The genes are TRBV6-5 and TRBJ1-5; D may be TRBD1 (6 bases). The CDR3 is 16 amino acids. The germline V and J ends were trimmed by 0 bases and 1 base, with 10 bases remaining between them. The V gene's germline CDR1 is MNHEY and CDR2 SVGAGI. Here the CDR3 DNA reads TGTGCCAGCAGTTACTCGGAGGGGGGGAGCAATCAGCCCCAGCATTTT. Encoded protein: CASSYSEGGSNQPQHF.

This clonotype occurred a few times. In DNA form, the CDR3 reads TGTGCCAGCAGCTTAGGGACAGCAAATGGCTACACCTTC. It encodes CASSLGTANGYTF. The J gene is TRBJ1-2, the V gene TRBV11-2, with D perhaps matching TRBD1 (6 bases). The CDR3 is made up of 13 amino acids. The V gene's germline CDR1 is SGHAT and CDR2 FQNNGV. With 1 base removed from V and 6 bases from J, the gap between germline ends came to 9 bases. Filled out from reference TRBV11-2 and TRBJ1-2, the complete variable domain reads EAGVAQSPRYKIIEKRQSVAFWCNPISGHATLYWYQQILGQGPKLLIQFQNNGVVDDSQLPKDRFSAERLKGVDSTLKIQPAKLEDSAVYLCASSLGTANGYTFGSGTRLTVV.

In its sample, this clonotype was seen a few times. V usage is TRBV9 and J usage is TRBJ1-1, with D tentatively TRBD1 (6 bases). Between the trimmed V and J ends, which lost 6 bases and 1 base, there was a span of 13 bases. This CDR3 comprises 14 residues. Germline CDR1 SGDLS, CDR2 YYNGEE. CDR3 nucleotides: TGTGCCAGCAATCAGGGGATATCGAACACTGAAGCTTTCTTT. The encoded protein is CASNQGISNTEAFF.

Many counts were recorded for this clonotype. V gene TRBV7-6 combines with J gene TRBJ2-5; weak D call: TRBD1 (5 bases). The CDR3 length is 14 residues. Germline V lookup: CDR1 SGHVS, CDR2 FNYEAQ. V dropped 0 bases and J dropped 2 bases, with 7 bases sitting between them. The CDR3 here is CASSLARQQETQYF. The CDR3 nucleotides read TGTGCCAGCAGCTTAGCCAGACAGCAAGAGACCCAGTACTTC.

This clonotype was seen many times. The rearrangement joins TRBV12-3 or TRBV12-4 to TRBJ2-7; 13 bases agree with TRBD2. After removal of 6 bases from V and 4 bases from J, the junction contained 3 bases not matched to a gene. This CDR3 spans 14 amino acids. The chain's CDR3 is CASRRTSGSYEQYF. The CDR3 DNA follows: TGTGCCAGCAGGCGGACTAGCGGGAGTTACGAGCAGTACTTC.

This clonotype showed up many times. The chain couples TRBV5-1 to TRBJ2-5; TRBD2 aligns across 10 bases. The germline gives CDR1 SGHRS, CDR2 YFSETQ. CDR3 length: 14 residues. Trimming took 4 bases from V and 5 from J; bases not matched to a gene: 5. The DNA of the CDR3 is TGCGCCAGCAGCATACTAGCGGGAAGCGAGACCCAGTACTTC. Translation gives CASSILAGSETQYF. Drawing the rest from reference TRBV5-1 and TRBJ2-5, the complete variable domain is KAGVTQTPRYLIKTRGQQVTLSCSPISGHRSVSWYQQTPGQGLQFLFEYFSETQRNKGNFPGRFSGRQFSNSRSEMNVSTLELGDSALYLCASSILAGSETQYFGPGTRLLVL.

Here the CDR3 reads CSARVSLGPYEQYF. The CDR3 DNA follows: TGCAGTGCTAGAGTTAGCCTAGGGCCCTACGAGCAGTACTTC. The V gene is TRBV20-1, the J gene TRBJ2-7; D unresolved. This CDR3 has 14 amino acids. Germline V CDR1 and CDR2: DFQATT, SNEGSKA (reference sequence). Deletions cut 1 base from V and 2 bases from J, with 12 bases between.

At least ten counts were recorded for this clonotype. J is TRBJ2-6 and V is TRBV12-3 or TRBV12-4, with a possible D match to TRBD2 (6 bases). Trimming stripped 3 bases from V and 0 bases from J, with 9 bases between. The CDR3 has 16 residues. DNA of the CDR3: TGTGCCAGCAGTTTTGTGGGGGGCTCTGGGGCCAACGTCCTGACTTTC. Its protein product is CASSFVGGSGANVLTF.